The 22 T cell receptor beta chains in this list originate from one sample, sequenced in a study of T cell changes during pregnancy in multiple sclerosis. The protocol was immunoSEQ multiplex PCR, while the TCRdb copy is restricted to in-frame clones and leaves out a portion. The table lists around 81,000 clones, roughly 92% of them singletons. The specimen comprised peripheral blood, sampled after pregnancy. These receptors were taken from a female donor in good health, enrolled as a control in a pregnancy study.

In this sample, this clone turned up once. The rearrangement uses TRBV28 and TRBJ1-4; the match to TRBD1 covers 8 bases. The V gene's germline CDR1 is MDHEN and CDR2 SYDVKM. Unmatched junction bases numbered 11, after V lost 1 base and J lost 7 bases. There are 17 residues in the CDR3. The CDR3 sequence: CASSLSLGGTGPEKLFF. The CDR3, as DNA: TGTGCCAGCAGTTTATCCCTAGGGGGGACAGGCCCTGAAAAACTGTTTTTT. Supplemented by reference TRBV28 and TRBJ1-4, the full variable domain reads DVKVTQSSRYLVKRTGEKVFLECVQDMDHENMFWYRQDPGLGLRLIYFSYDVKMKEKGDIPEGYSVSREKKERFSLILESASTNQTSMYLCASSLSLGGTGPEKLFFGSGTQLSVL.

This chain connects TRBV19 to TRBJ1-5; D is unclear. The CDR3 sequence is 14 residues long. Per germline, CDR1 LNHDA and CDR2 SQIVND (reference sequence). V was shortened by 10 bases and J by 1 base, with 14 bases between the two germline ends. CDR3 sequence (DNA): TGTGCCACTGGCCCTTGGCTGAGCAATCAGCCCCAGCATTTT. It specifies CATGPWLSNQPQHF.

This clone was seen more than once but under ten times. The J gene is TRBJ1-5, the V gene TRBV2; 10 bases are shared with TRBD1. The ends lost 6 bases at V and 6 bases at J; junction bases unmatched: 5. CDR1 is SNHLY, CDR2 FYNNEI, per germline. This CDR3 has 14 residues. CDR3 in DNA: TGTGCCAGCAGGAGACAGGGGGCTGGTCAGCCCCAGCATTTT. Protein: CASRRQGAGQPQHF. Full variable domain (remainder filled in from reference TRBV2 and TRBJ1-5): EPEVTQTPSHQVTQMGQEVILRCVPISNHLYFYWYRQILGQKVEFLVSFYNNEISEKSEIFDDQFSVERPDGSNFTLKIRSTKLEDSAMYFCASRRQGAGQPQHFGDGTRLSIL.

The chain employs TRBV5-1 and TRBJ2-5; D is perhaps TRBD1 (5 bases). The CDR3 totals 12 residues. Trimming stripped 4 bases from V and 6 bases from J, with 10 bases between. Germline lookup yields CDR1 SGHRS and CDR2 YFSETQ. The CDR3 nucleotides are TGCGCCAGCAGCCCGGACACCCAGACCCAGTACTTC. Amino acids: CASSPDTQTQYF.

The gene calls are TRBV28 and TRBJ2-7; maybe TRBD1 (6 bases). Germline V gene lookup returns CDR1 MDHEN and CDR2 SYDVKM. V was trimmed by 4 bases and J by 2 bases, leaving 18 bases between them. The CDR3 has 16 amino acids. The CDR3 region is CASSSPSGDPTYEQYF. CDR3 nucleotide sequence: TGTGCCAGCAGTTCACCCTCAGGGGATCCCACCTACGAGCAGTACTTC.

This clone was detected once. The chain carries TRBV7-9 and TRBJ2-5; no reliable D call. The CDR3 consists of 14 residues. Germline CDR1 reads SEHNR; CDR2 reads FQNEAQ (reference sequence). Trimming cost V 4 bases and J 5 bases, with 14 bases left between them. CDR3 coding DNA: TGTGCCAGCAGCTACGTGCGGTCGGAGGAGACCCAGTACTTC. This translates into CASSYVRSEETQYF.

CDR3 bases: TGCGCCAGCAGCGGGGGGGCTTTTCTAAACACCATATATTTT. Protein product: CASSGGAFLNTIYF. The V gene is TRBV4-1, the J gene TRBJ1-3; a weak D match, TRBD1 (6 bases). The CDR3 sequence is 14 residues long. CDR1 is MGHRA and CDR2 is YSYEKL in the germline V gene. Trimming left V 5 bases short and J 6 bases short, with 14 bases between.

The chain couples TRBV2 to TRBJ2-7, with D maybe TRBD1 (6 bases). There are 14 residues in the CDR3. V gave up 7 bases and J gave up 4 bases, with 17 bases separating them. Germline-derived CDR1 and CDR2 are SNHLY and FYNNEI. This chain's CDR3 is CASTDRDIQYEQYF. CDR3 in DNA: TGTGCCAGCACTGACCGGGACATACAGTACGAGCAGTACTTC. Combining the CDR3 with reference TRBV2 and TRBJ2-7 gives the whole variable domain EPEVTQTPSHQVTQMGQEVILRCVPISNHLYFYWYRQILGQKVEFLVSFYNNEISEKSEIFDDQFSVERPDGSNFTLKIRSTKLEDSAMYFCASTDRDIQYEQYFGPGTRLTVT.

This chain uses TRBV30 with TRBJ1-1, with D unclear. Germline-derived CDR1 and CDR2 are GTSNPN and SVGIG (reference sequence). Trimming shortened V by 0 bases and J by 11 bases, and 13 bases separated the two germline ends. The CDR3 length is 12 residues. The CDR3 DNA sequence: TGTGCCTGGAGTGTTGCGCGGCTCACTGCTTTCTTT. Protein sequence: CAWSVARLTAFF.

The gene calls are TRBV2 and TRBJ2-7, with TRBD2 identical over 9 bases. CDR1 is SNHLY, CDR2 FYNNEI, per germline. The V segment lost 6 bases and the J segment 6 bases; nucleotides outside the gene matches: 6. The length of the CDR3 is 13 residues. The CDR3 DNA follows: TGTGCCAGCAGCGTGGGACTAGCCTCCGAGCAGTACTTC. This gives the protein CASSVGLASEQYF.

The CDR3 loop reads CASSELDGIANTGELFF. In nucleotides, the CDR3 is TGTGCCAGCAGTGAGCTAGACGGGATCGCGAACACCGGGGAGCTGTTTTTT. This chain links TRBV6-4 with TRBJ2-2; TRBD2 is a possible D gene (5 bases). CDR3 size: 17 residues. V gave up 3 bases and J gave up 0 bases, with 14 bases separating them. From germline, CDR1 is MRHNA and CDR2 SNTAGT.

Notes on this clone: The same CDR3 is also encoded by other DNA sequences in this sample. The chain employs TRBV6-5 and TRBJ2-1; 16 nucleotides agree with TRBD2. CDR1 is MNHEY, CDR2 SVGAGI, per germline. CDR3 length equals 16 residues. The junction had 3 bases not matched to a gene; V was cut back by 3 bases and J by 7 bases. The CDR3 protein is CASSYTGLAGGNEQFF. The CDR3 nucleotides read TGTGCCAGCAGTTATACGGGACTAGCGGGAGGGAATGAGCAGTTCTTC.

Relative to its sample, this clone is medium-sized (0.01 to 0.1%). J is TRBJ2-3 and V is TRBV6-4; 9 positions agree with TRBD2. This CDR3 is built from 15 residues. Germline V gives CDR1 MRHNA, CDR2 SNTAGT. Losses at the gene ends were 5 bases for V and 4 bases for J; bases not matched to a gene: 7. This CDR3 reads CASSPVAGASDTQYF. In nucleotides, the CDR3 is TGTGCCAGCAGTCCCGTAGCGGGAGCCTCAGATACGCAGTATTTT.

The chain carries TRBV5-1 and TRBJ1-2; 8 nucleotides agree with TRBD1. The V segment lost 4 bases and the J segment 4 bases; nucleotides outside the gene matches: 15. This CDR3 comprises 17 residues. Germline CDR1 SGHRS, CDR2 YFSETQ. CDR3 in DNA: TGCGCCAGCAGCACCGGACAGGGTTCGTTTAACGGCTATGGCTACACCTTC. It is translated as CASSTGQGSFNGYGYTF.

There are a few counts of this clone. J is TRBJ2-7 and V is TRBV21-1; the table's D gene call, TRBD1, was not cross checked with the DNA. TRBV21-1 is given as a pseudogene. This CDR3 is 15 amino acids long. For the CDR3, the DNA is TGTGCCAGCAGCAAATTGGACAGGAGTCCCTACGAGCAGTACTTC. Amino acid sequence: CASSKLDRSPYEQYF.

The rearrangement joins TRBV9 to TRBJ2-7, with 9 bases identical to TRBD2. J gave up 2 bases and V 4 bases, and 7 bases lay outside the gene matches. Germline CDR1 reads SGDLS; CDR2 reads YYNGEE. The CDR3 sequence is 15 residues long. The chain's CDR3 is CASSPRLADPYEQYF. The CDR3 DNA follows: TGTGCCAGCAGCCCCCGACTAGCGGACCCCTACGAGCAGTACTTC.

The chain recombines TRBV4-1 with TRBJ2-5, with 7 bases that match TRBD1. Germline-derived CDR1 and CDR2 are MGHRA and YSYEKL. The CDR3 has 15 amino acids. The J segment lost 2 bases and the V segment lost 0 bases, leaving 3 bases of the junction unmatched. CDR3 loop: CASSQEGQVQETQYF. CDR3 nucleotide sequence: TGCGCCAGCAGCCAAGAAGGACAGGTACAAGAGACCCAGTACTTC.

The chain links TRBV4-3 to TRBJ1-6, with unresolved D. Germline CDR1 is LGHNA and CDR2 is YSLEER. The CDR3 has 15 amino acids. V dropped 0 bases and J dropped 10 bases, with 13 bases sitting between them. The CDR3, as DNA: TGCGCCAGCAGCCAAGATACAGATTTCCAGTCACCCCTCCACTTT. Translated, it gives CASSQDTDFQSPLHF.

This chain connects TRBV19 to TRBJ2-1, with a tentative D call TRBD1 (5 bases). Per the germline V gene, CDR1 is LNHDA and CDR2 is SQIVND (reference sequence). Deletions cut 1 base from V and 4 bases from J, with 5 bases between. The CDR3 runs to 13 residues. The CDR3 region has the DNA TGTGCCAGTAGTATAGGACAGTACAATGAGCAGTTCTTC. Protein: CASSIGQYNEQFF.

The V call is TRBV14, the J call TRBJ2-7; 14 bases align to TRBD2. Trimming removed 5 bases from V and 3 bases from J; junction bases left unmatched: 6. In germline, CDR1 is SGHDN, CDR2 FVKESK. The CDR3 covers 16 residues. The CDR3 sequence: CASSAGTSGRFYEQYF. CDR3 coding DNA: TGTGCCAGCAGCGCCGGGACTAGCGGGAGATTCTACGAGCAGTACTTC.

The chain has TRBV6-5 and TRBJ2-1; maybe TRBD2 (6 bases). The germline gives CDR1 MNHEY, CDR2 SVGAGI. This CDR3 contains 13 residues. V gave up 4 bases and J gave up 6 bases, with 10 bases separating them. The CDR3 DNA is TGTGCCAGCAGTTTTGGGGGGATCAATGAGCAGTTCTTC. Protein product: CASSFGGINEQFF.

The chain joins TRBV2 to TRBJ2-7; perhaps TRBD1 as D (5 bases). Per the germline V gene, CDR1 is SNHLY and CDR2 is FYNNEI. V was cut by 3 bases and J by 4 bases, with 10 bases left in between. The CDR3 extends over 13 amino acids. The CDR3 region has the DNA TGTGCCAGCAGTGATCCCAGGGAATACGAGCAGTACTTC. Amino acids: CASSDPREYEQYF. The full variable domain, in which reference TRBV2 and TRBJ2-7 provide the parts outside the CDR3, is EPEVTQTPSHQVTQMGQEVILRCVPISNHLYFYWYRQILGQKVEFLVSFYNNEISEKSEIFDDQFSVERPDGSNFTLKIRSTKLEDSAMYFCASSDPREYEQYFGPGTRLTVT.